What follows describes a single T cell receptor beta chain. Its antigen is currently unknown. The sample belongs to a study of graft-versus-host responses after intestinal transplantation. At the level of the study: Recipients were all induced with anti-thymocyte globulin, then given tacrolimus and steroids for approximately three years.

Sequencing used immunoSEQ multiplex PCR; TCRdb keeps in-frame clones, though not all of them. Of 90,000 to 120,000 clones in the sample, roughly 89% were seen once. The CDR3 runs to 17 residues. Germline V gene data show CDR1 as SGHNT and CDR2 as YYREEE (reference sequence). The V end was cut by 4 bases, the J end by 2 bases, with 21 bases between. The sequencing here drew on unstimulated CD4+ T cells sorted from spleen or lymph node cells, taken before transplant. The TCR comes from a human donor who was the organ donor for an intestinal transplant. The chain joins TRBV5-4 to TRBJ1-2; D remains ambiguous. CDR3 sequence reads: CASSPQLGVGLNYGYTF. The CDR3 coding sequence is TGTGCCAGCAGCCCTCAACTTGGCGTCGGACTGAACTATGGCTACACCTTC.